Listed here are 24 T cell receptor beta chains from one sample, sequenced in a study of preoperative IRX-2 immunotherapy in early breast cancer. The treatment here: preoperative locoregional IRX-2 cytokine immunotherapy. The data were produced by immunoSEQ multiplex PCR, yet TCRdb's version contains in-frame clones alone and is incomplete. The sample includes approximately 30,000 clones, 90% to 95% seen only once; the top ten take under 8%. The specimen was collected from a patient treated with IRX-2 immunotherapy. These receptors were taken from a human donor with breast cancer.

The chain recombines TRBV18 with TRBJ2-1, with TRBD2 identical over 11 bases. V gave up 5 bases and J gave up 6 bases; unmatched junction bases: 6. The CDR3 is made up of 15 amino acids. Germline V lookup: CDR1 KGHSH, CDR2 LQKENI. The CDR3 bases are TGTGCCAGCTCATCGGTAGCGGGGGGGGCCAATGAGCAGTTCTTC. It is translated as CASSSVAGGANEQFF.

The chain recombines TRBV7-9 with TRBJ1-4; no reliable D call. Germline V lookup: CDR1 SEHNR, CDR2 FQNEAQ (reference sequence). V lost 8 bases to trimming and J lost 7 bases, with 11 bases between them. The CDR3 has 12 amino acids. For the CDR3, the DNA is TGTGCCAGCTCCAGGACCGGTGAAAAACTGTTTTTT. Amino acid sequence: CASSRTGEKLFF.

The rearrangement uses TRBV4-2 and TRBJ1-3; perhaps TRBD1 as D (6 bases). CDR1 is LGHNA and CDR2 is YNFKEQ in the germline V gene. V shed 1 base and J shed 2 bases, with 12 bases lying between them. The CDR3 is made up of 16 amino acids. CDR3 sequence: CASSQGGGGAGNTIYF. The DNA for the CDR3 is TGTGCCAGCAGCCAAGGAGGAGGGGGTGCTGGAAACACCATATATTTT.

This clone was counted a few times. This chain links TRBV5-1 with TRBJ2-5; no firm D call. V lost 2 bases, J lost 2 bases, and 10 bases lay in between. Per germline, CDR1 SGHRS and CDR2 YFSETQ. This CDR3 has 14 amino acids. The CDR3 protein is CASSFRPSQETQYF. CDR3 coding DNA: TGCGCCAGCAGCTTTAGACCGTCTCAAGAGACCCAGTACTTC. Looking up the rest from reference TRBV5-1 and TRBJ2-5 gives the full variable domain: KAGVTQTPRYLIKTRGQQVTLSCSPISGHRSVSWYQQTPGQGLQFLFEYFSETQRNKGNFPGRFSGRQFSNSRSEMNVSTLELGDSALYLCASSFRPSQETQYFGPGTRLLVL.

This chain joins TRBV5-8 and TRBJ2-6; TRBD2 might be the D (6 bases). The CDR3 spans 15 residues. V lost 1 base and J lost 2, with 7 bases in between. CDR1 SGHTS and CDR2 YDEGEE come from the germline V gene. The CDR3 DNA is TGTGCCAGCAGCTTGACGGGGGCTGGGGCCAACGTCCTGACTTTC. The encoded protein is CASSLTGAGANVLTF.

The chain carries TRBV7-6 and TRBJ2-1; 7 nucleotides match TRBD2. The CDR3 has 15 residues. The V gene end was trimmed by 1 base and the J gene end by 3 bases; junction bases not matched to a gene: 3. The germline V gene has CDR1 SGHVS and CDR2 FNYEAQ. CDR3 DNA: TGTGCCAGCAGCTTAGAGCGGGGATTCTACAATGAGCAGTTCTTC. It translates to CASSLERGFYNEQFF.

This chain links TRBV7-9 with TRBJ2-1; D is unresolved. With 6 bases removed from V and 0 bases from J, the gap between germline ends came to 12 bases. The CDR3 has 15 amino acids. Germline V CDR1 and CDR2: SEHNR, FQNEAQ (reference sequence). The CDR3 DNA reads TGTGCCAGCAGTAAACGGAGTAACTCCTACAATGAGCAGTTCTTC. This gives the protein CASSKRSNSYNEQFF.

This clone was recorded only once. This chain connects TRBV9 to TRBJ1-1; no definite D call. The CDR3 consists of 15 residues. The V end lost 0 bases, the J end lost 1 base, and 10 bases lay between the germline ends. The germline gives CDR1 SGDLS, CDR2 YYNGEE. CDR3: CASSVVEQRNTEAFF. DNA for the CDR3: TGTGCCAGCAGCGTAGTCGAGCAAAGGAACACTGAAGCTTTCTTT.

V usage is TRBV28 and J usage is TRBJ1-2, with TRBD1 identical over 7 bases. Germline V gene data show CDR1 as MDHEN and CDR2 as SYDVKM. The CDR3 is 11 residues long. Trimming removed 4 bases from V and 8 bases from J; junction bases left unmatched: 1. The CDR3 DNA sequence: TGTGCCAGCAGTTACAGGGGCGGCTACACCTTC. This encodes CASSYRGGYTF.

This chain uses TRBV27 with TRBJ2-2, with unresolved D. CDR3 length equals 13 residues. V was cut by 2 bases and J by 0 bases, with 1 base left in between. Germline loops: CDR1 MNHEY, CDR2 SMNVEV (reference sequence). The CDR3 spells CASSLTNTGELFF. Here the CDR3 DNA reads TGTGCCAGCAGTTTAACGAACACCGGGGAGCTGTTTTTT.

The V call is TRBV27, the J call TRBJ2-5, with D uncertain. Trimming took off 3 bases at V and 1 base at J, with 9 bases between the two ends. CDR3 length: 14 residues. Germline V lookup: CDR1 MNHEY, CDR2 SMNVEV (reference sequence). In DNA form, the CDR3 reads TGTGCCAGCAGTTTTGGCCAGATCCAAGAGACCCAGTACTTC. Encoded protein: CASSFGQIQETQYF.

V usage is TRBV6-5 and J usage is TRBJ2-1, with D unresolved. V was cut by 5 bases and J by 2 bases, with 10 bases left in between. The germline V gene has CDR1 MNHEY and CDR2 SVGAGI. The CDR3 is 14 amino acids. CDR3 loop: CASSEAETYNEQFF. The CDR3 nucleotides are TGTGCCAGCAGTGAGGCGGAGACCTACAATGAGCAGTTCTTC.

V and J are TRBV18 and TRBJ1-6; D ambiguous. Trimming shortened V by 1 base and J by 8 bases, and 9 bases separated the two germline ends. The CDR3 length is 14 residues. Germline loops: CDR1 KGHSH, CDR2 LQKENI. The CDR3 region is CASSPQGVDSPLHF. Here the CDR3 DNA reads TGTGCCAGCTCACCACAGGGTGTGGATTCACCCCTCCACTTT. Variable domain in full (rest from reference TRBV18 and TRBJ1-6): NAGVMQNPRHLVRRRGQEARLRCSPMKGHSHVYWYRQLPEEGLKFMVYLQKENIIDESGMPKERFSAEFPKEGPSILRIQQVVRGDSAAYFCASSPQGVDSPLHFGNGTRLTVT.

The chain has TRBV29-1 and TRBJ2-1; D remains unclear. Germline V gene sequence: CDR1 SQVTM, CDR2 ANQGSEA. CDR3 size: 13 residues. Trimming removed 8 bases at V and 1 base at J, with 12 bases between. The CDR3 spells CSSQSSSYNEQFF. The DNA for the CDR3 is TGCAGCTCCCAAAGTAGTTCCTACAATGAGCAGTTCTTC.

This clone was recorded only once. The chain combines TRBV30 with TRBJ1-4; D unresolved. The CDR3 extends over 13 amino acids. Germline assignment: CDR1 GTSNPN and CDR2 SVGIG (reference sequence). Trimming took 0 bases from V and 6 from J, leaving 8 bases between them. The DNA of the CDR3 is TGTGCCTGGAGTGTCTTAGGGCATGAAAAACTGTTTTTT. Its translation: CAWSVLGHEKLFF.

The chain is built from TRBV11-2 and TRBJ1-6, with D uncertain. The V end was cut by 6 bases, the J end by 5 bases, with 5 bases between. Looked up from germline, CDR1 is SGHAT and CDR2 is FQNNGV. The CDR3 covers 12 residues. The CDR3 loop is CASSLNNSPLHF. The CDR3 nucleotides read TGTGCCAGCAGTTTAAATAATTCACCCCTCCACTTT.

This clone has only one observation. The chain couples TRBV4-2 to TRBJ2-1, with TRBD2 matching over 9 bases. The germline gives CDR1 LGHNA, CDR2 YNFKEQ. V dropped 0 bases and J dropped 6; count of bases not matched to a gene: 6. The CDR3 totals 16 residues. The CDR3 region is CASSQDPGGRGNEQFF. In DNA form, the CDR3 reads TGTGCCAGCAGCCAAGATCCTGGCGGGAGGGGCAATGAGCAGTTCTTC.

The J gene is TRBJ1-5, the V gene TRBV19; tentative D call: TRBD1 (5 bases). Germline V gene lookup returns CDR1 LNHDA and CDR2 SQIVND (reference sequence). CDR3 length equals 19 residues. Trimming took off 3 bases at V and 7 bases at J, with 28 bases between the two ends. CDR3 protein: CASSILPRRGWGDDQPQHF. CDR3 DNA sequence: TGTGCCAGTAGTATTCTACCCCGACGTGGGTGGGGGGATGACCAGCCCCAGCATTTT.

V is TRBV19 and J is TRBJ1-1; D possibly corresponds to TRBD1 (6 bases). The CDR3 covers 14 residues. Germline V CDR1 and CDR2: LNHDA, SQIVND (reference sequence). The germline V and J ends were trimmed by 4 bases and 6 bases, with 15 bases remaining between them. The CDR3, as DNA: TGTGCCAGTAGTAACTGGGGGGCGGGGGCTGAAGCTTTCTTT. Encoded protein: CASSNWGAGAEAFF.

The rearrangement joins TRBV5-4 to TRBJ1-1; no clear D gene. In germline, CDR1 is SGHNT, CDR2 YYREEE (reference sequence). Trimming left V 3 bases short and J 4 bases short, with 7 bases between. The CDR3 has 12 amino acids. The CDR3 nucleotides are TGTGCCAGCAGCTCTGGGTCCACTGAAGCTTTCTTT. This codes for CASSSGSTEAFF. Supplemented by reference TRBV5-4 and TRBJ1-1, the full variable domain reads ETGVTQSPTHLIKTRGQQVTLRCSSQSGHNTVSWYQQALGQGPQFIFQYYREEENGRGNFPPRFSGLQFPNYSSELNVNALELDDSALYLCASSSGSTEAFFGQGTRLTVV.

The rearrangement uses TRBV7-6 and TRBJ1-3; the D gene is possibly TRBD1 (6 bases). The CDR3 has 18 amino acids. V gave up 5 bases and J gave up 4 bases, with 24 bases separating them. In germline, CDR1 is SGHVS, CDR2 FNYEAQ. The CDR3 DNA sequence: TGTGCCAGCAGCGAATTATCAGGGGCCGACCCCCGAGGAAACACCATATATTTT. It specifies CASSELSGADPRGNTIYF.

This CDR3 is CASSATSGGADTQYF. CDR3 DNA sequence: TGTGCCAGCAGCGCCACTAGCGGGGGGGCAGATACGCAGTATTTT. The J gene is TRBJ2-3, the V gene TRBV5-4; 13 bases line up with TRBD2. The J segment lost 4 bases and the V segment lost 4 bases, leaving 3 bases of the junction unmatched. The germline V gene has CDR1 SGHNT and CDR2 YYREEE (reference sequence). There are 15 residues in the CDR3.

The gene calls are TRBV5-1 and TRBJ2-1, with no clear D. The CDR3 runs to 16 residues. Germline CDR1 is SGHRS and CDR2 is YFSETQ. The germline V and J ends were trimmed by 1 base and 0 bases, with 11 bases remaining between them. CDR3 sequence: CASSLWRSYSYNEQFF. The CDR3, as DNA: TGCGCCAGCAGCTTGTGGCGATCTTACTCCTACAATGAGCAGTTCTTC.

Here the CDR3 DNA reads TGCGCCAGCAGCCAAGATCTGATAGGACAGGGAGTGTACGAGCAGTACTTC. Its translation: CASSQDLIGQGVYEQYF. J is TRBJ2-5 and V is TRBV4-3, with 8 bases lining up with TRBD1. The end of the DNA is better explained by TRBJ2-7, so the J call may be wrong. The CDR3 consists of 17 residues. CDR1 is LGHNA and CDR2 is YSLEER in the germline V gene.